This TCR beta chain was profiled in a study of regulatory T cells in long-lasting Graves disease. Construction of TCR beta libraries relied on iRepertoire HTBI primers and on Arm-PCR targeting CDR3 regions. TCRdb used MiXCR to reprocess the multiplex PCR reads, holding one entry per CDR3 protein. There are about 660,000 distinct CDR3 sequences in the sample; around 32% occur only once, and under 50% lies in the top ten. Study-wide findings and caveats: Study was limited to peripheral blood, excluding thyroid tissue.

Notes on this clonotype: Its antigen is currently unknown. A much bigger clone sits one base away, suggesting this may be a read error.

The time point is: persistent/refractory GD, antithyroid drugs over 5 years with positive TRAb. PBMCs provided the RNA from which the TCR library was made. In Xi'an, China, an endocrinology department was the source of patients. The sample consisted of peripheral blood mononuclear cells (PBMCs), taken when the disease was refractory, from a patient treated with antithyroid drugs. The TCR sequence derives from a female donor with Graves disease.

CDR3 in DNA: TGTGCCTGGAAGACTAGTGAAAAGACCCAGTACTTC. The encoded protein is CAWKTSEKTQYF. This chain uses TRBV30 with TRBJ2-5; possibly TRBD2 for D (6 bases). This CDR3 region has 12 residues. V was shortened by 4 bases and J by 6 bases, with 12 bases between the two germline ends. Looked up from germline, CDR1 is GTSNPN and CDR2 is SVGIG (reference sequence).